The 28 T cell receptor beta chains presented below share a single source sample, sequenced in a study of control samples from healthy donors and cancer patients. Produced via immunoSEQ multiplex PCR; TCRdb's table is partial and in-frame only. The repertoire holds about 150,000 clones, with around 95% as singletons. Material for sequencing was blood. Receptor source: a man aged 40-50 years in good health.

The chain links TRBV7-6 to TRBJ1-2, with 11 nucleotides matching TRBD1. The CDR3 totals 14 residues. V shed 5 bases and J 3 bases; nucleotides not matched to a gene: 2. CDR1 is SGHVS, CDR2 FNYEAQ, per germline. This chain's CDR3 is CASSPGQGDYGYTF. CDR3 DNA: TGTGCCAGCAGCCCGGGACAGGGGGACTATGGCTACACCTTC. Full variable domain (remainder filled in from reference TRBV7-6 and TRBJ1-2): GAGVSQSPRYKVTKRGQDVALRCDPISGHVSLYWYRQALGQGPEFLTYFNYEAQQDKSGLPNDRFSAERPEGSISTLTIQRTEQRDSAMYRCASSPGQGDYGYTFGSGTRLTVV.

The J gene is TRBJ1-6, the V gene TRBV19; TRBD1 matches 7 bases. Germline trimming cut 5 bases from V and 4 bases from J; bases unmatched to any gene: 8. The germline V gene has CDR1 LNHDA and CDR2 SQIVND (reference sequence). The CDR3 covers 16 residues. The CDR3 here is CASSLKTGIYNSPLHF. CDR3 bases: TGTGCCAGTAGTCTAAAGACAGGGATTTATAATTCACCCCTCCACTTT.

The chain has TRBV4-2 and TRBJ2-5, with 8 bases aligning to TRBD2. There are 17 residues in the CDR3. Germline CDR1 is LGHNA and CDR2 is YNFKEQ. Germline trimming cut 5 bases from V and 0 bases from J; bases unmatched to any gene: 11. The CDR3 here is CASSKGGRGDYQETQYF. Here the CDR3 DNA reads TGTGCCAGCAGCAAAGGAGGGCGGGGGGACTACCAAGAGACCCAGTACTTC.

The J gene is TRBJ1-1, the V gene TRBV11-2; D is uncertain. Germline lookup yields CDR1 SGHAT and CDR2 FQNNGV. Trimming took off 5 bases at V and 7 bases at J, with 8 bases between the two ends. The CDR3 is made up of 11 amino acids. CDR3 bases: TGTGCCAGCAGCCGGCGCAGTGAAGCTTTCTTT. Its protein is CASSRRSEAFF.

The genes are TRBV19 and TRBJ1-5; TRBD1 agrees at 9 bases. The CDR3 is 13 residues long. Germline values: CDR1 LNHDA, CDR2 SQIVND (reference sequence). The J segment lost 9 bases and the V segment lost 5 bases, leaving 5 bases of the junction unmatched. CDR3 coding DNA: TGTGCCAGTAGTTGGGGGACAGGGTTGCCCCAGCATTTT. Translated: CASSWGTGLPQHF.

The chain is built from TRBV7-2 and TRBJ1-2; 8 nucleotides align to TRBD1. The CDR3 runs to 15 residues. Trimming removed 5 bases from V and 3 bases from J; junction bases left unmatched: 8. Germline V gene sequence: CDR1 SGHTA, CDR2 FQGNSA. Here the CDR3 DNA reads TGTGCCAGCAGCCCGGGGACAGGAAGCTACTATGGCTACACCTTC. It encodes CASSPGTGSYYGYTF. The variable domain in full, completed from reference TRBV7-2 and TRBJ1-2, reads GAGVSQSPSNKVTEKGKDVELRCDPISGHTALYWYRQSLGQGLEFLIYFQGNSAPDKSGLPSDRFSAERTGGSVSTLTIQRTQQEDSAVYLCASSPGTGSYYGYTFGSGTRLTVV.

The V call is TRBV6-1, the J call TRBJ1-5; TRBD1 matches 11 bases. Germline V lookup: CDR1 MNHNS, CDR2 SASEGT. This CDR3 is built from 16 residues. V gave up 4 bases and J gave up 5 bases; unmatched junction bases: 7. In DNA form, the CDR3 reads TGTGCCAGCAGTGGTGGGACAGGGGGAATGCATCAGCCCCAGCATTTT. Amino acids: CASSGGTGGMHQPQHF.

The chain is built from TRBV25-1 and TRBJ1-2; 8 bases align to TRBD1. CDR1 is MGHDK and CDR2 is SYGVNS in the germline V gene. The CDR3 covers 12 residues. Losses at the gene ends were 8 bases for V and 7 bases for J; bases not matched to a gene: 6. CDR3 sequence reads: CASRGTGGGYTF. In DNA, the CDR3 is TGTGCCAGCCGGGGGACAGGTGGTGGCTACACCTTC.

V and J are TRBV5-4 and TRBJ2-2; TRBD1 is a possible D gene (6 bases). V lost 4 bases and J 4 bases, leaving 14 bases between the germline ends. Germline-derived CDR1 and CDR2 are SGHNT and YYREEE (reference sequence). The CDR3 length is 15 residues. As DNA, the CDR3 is TGTGCCAGCAGCCCTAAGCAGGGGCGCACCGGGGAGCTGTTTTTT. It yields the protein CASSPKQGRTGELFF.

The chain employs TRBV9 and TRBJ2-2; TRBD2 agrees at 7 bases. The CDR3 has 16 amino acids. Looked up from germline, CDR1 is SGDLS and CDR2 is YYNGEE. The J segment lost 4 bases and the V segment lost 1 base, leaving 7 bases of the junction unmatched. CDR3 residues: CASSVRSGARTGELFF. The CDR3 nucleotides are TGTGCCAGCAGCGTAAGGAGCGGGGCCCGCACCGGGGAGCTGTTTTTT.

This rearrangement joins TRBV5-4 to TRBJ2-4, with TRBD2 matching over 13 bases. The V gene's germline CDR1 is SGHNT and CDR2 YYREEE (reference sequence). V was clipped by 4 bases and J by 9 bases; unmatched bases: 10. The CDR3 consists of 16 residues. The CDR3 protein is CASSILAGGPGVIQYF. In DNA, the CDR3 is TGTGCCAGCAGCATACTAGCGGGGGGGCCGGGCGTCATTCAGTACTTC.

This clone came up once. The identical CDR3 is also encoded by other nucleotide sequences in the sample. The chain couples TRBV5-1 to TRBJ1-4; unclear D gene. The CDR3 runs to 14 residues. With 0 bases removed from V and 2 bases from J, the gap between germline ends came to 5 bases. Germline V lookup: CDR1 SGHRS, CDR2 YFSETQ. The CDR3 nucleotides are TGCGCCAGCAGCTTGGGGGCTACTAATGAAAAACTGTTTTTT. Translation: CASSLGATNEKLFF. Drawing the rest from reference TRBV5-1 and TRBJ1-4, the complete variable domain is KAGVTQTPRYLIKTRGQQVTLSCSPISGHRSVSWYQQTPGQGLQFLFEYFSETQRNKGNFPGRFSGRQFSNSRSEMNVSTLELGDSALYLCASSLGATNEKLFFGSGTQLSVL.

The CDR3, as DNA: TGTGCCAGCAGCGCAAACCCACTAGCGGGGGCACAAGAGACCCAGTACTTC. It specifies CASSANPLAGAQETQYF. The rearrangement joins TRBV7-9 to TRBJ2-5, with 11 nucleotides matching TRBD2. The V and J ends lost 5 bases and 2 bases, in that order; junction bases with no gene match: 10. CDR1 is SEHNR and CDR2 is FQNEAQ in the germline V gene (reference sequence). The CDR3 sequence is 17 residues long.

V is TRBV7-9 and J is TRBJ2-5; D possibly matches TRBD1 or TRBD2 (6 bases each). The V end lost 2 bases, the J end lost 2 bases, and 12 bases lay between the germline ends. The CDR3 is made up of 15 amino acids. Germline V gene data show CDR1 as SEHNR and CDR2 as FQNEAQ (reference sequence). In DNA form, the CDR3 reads TGTGCCAGCAGCTTAAGGAGGGGGGAGCAAGAGACCCAGTACTTC. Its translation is CASSLRRGEQETQYF.

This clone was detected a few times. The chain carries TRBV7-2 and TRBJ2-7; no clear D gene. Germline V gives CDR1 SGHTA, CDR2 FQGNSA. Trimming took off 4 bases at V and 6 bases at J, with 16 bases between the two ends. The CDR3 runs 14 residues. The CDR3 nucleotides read TGTGCCAGCAGCTACGCAGCCGGAAACCGCGAGCAGTACTTC. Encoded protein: CASSYAAGNREQYF.

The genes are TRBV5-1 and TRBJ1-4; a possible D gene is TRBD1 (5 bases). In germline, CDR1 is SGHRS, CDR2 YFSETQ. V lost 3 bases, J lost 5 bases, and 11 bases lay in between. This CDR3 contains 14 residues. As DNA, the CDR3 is TGCGCCAGCAGCTCAGGGAGGACCAATGAAAAACTGTTTTTT. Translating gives CASSSGRTNEKLFF.

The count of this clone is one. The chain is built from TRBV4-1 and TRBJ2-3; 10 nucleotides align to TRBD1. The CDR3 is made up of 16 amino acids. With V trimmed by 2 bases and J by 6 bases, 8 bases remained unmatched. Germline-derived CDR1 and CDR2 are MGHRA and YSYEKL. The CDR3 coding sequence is TGCGCCAGCAGCCAAACCGGGACAGGGGTACCCGATACGCAGTATTTT. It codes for CASSQTGTGVPDTQYF.

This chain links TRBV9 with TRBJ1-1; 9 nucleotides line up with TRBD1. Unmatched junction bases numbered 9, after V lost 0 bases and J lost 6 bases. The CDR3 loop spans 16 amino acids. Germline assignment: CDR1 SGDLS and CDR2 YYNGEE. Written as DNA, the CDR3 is TGTGCCAGCAGCGTAGCGGCACAGGGGGCGTTCGCTGAAGCTTTCTTT. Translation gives CASSVAAQGAFAEAFF.

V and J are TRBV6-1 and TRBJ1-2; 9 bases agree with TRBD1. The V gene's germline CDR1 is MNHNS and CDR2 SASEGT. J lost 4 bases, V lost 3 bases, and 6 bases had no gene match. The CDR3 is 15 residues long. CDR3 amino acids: CASSDRQGDPYGYTF. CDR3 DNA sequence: TGTGCCAGCAGTGACCGACAGGGGGATCCCTATGGCTACACCTTC.

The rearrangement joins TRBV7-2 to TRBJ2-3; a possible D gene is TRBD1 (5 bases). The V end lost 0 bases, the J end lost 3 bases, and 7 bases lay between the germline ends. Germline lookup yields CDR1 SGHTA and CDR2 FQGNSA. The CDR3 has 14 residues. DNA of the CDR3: TGTGCCAGCAGCTTAGCCAGGGTGACAGATACGCAGTATTTT. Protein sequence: CASSLARVTDTQYF.

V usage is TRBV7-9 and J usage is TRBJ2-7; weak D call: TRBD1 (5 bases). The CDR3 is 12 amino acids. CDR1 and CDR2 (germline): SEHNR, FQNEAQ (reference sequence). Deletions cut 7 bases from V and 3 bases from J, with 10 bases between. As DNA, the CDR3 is TGTGCCAGCACCACAGGCTACTACGAGCAGTACTTC. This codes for CASTTGYYEQYF.

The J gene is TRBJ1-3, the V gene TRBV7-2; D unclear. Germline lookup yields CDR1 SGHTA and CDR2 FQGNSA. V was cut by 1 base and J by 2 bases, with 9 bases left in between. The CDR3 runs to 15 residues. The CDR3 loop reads CASSLDRATGNTIYF. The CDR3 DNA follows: TGTGCCAGCAGCTTAGACAGAGCCACTGGAAACACCATATATTTT.

CDR3: CASSSSRTGSFYGYTF. The CDR3 region has the DNA TGTGCCAGCAGCTCTTCAAGGACAGGCAGCTTCTATGGCTACACCTTC. The chain carries TRBV9 and TRBJ1-2; 7 bases agree with TRBD1. The CDR3 extends over 16 amino acids. From germline, CDR1 is SGDLS and CDR2 YYNGEE. The V gene end was trimmed by 4 bases and the J gene end by 4 bases; junction bases not matched to a gene: 13.

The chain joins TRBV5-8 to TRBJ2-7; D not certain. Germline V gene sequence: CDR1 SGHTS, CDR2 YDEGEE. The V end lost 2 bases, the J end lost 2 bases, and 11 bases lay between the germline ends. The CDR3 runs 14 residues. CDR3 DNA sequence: TGTGCCAGCAGCTTTGGGTTGGGGACCTACGAGCAGTACTTC. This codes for CASSFGLGTYEQYF. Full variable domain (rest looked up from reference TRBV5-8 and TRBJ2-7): EAGVTQSPTHLIKTRGQQATLRCSPISGHTSVYWYQQALGLGLQFLLWYDEGEERNRGNFPPRFSGRQFPNYSSELNVNALELEDSALYLCASSFGLGTYEQYFGPGTRLTVT.

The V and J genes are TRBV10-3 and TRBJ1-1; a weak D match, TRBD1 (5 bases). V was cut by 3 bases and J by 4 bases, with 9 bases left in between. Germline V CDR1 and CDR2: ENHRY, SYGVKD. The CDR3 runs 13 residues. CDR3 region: CAISDAGTTEAFF. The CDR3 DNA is TGTGCCATCAGTGATGCCGGGACCACTGAAGCTTTCTTT.

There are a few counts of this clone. The CDR3 bases are TGTGCCAGCAGCTTGGGAGCGGGGGGTAGCACAGATACGCAGTATTTT. The encoded protein is CASSLGAGGSTDTQYF. The J gene is TRBJ2-3, the V gene TRBV5-4; 9 nucleotides line up with TRBD2. Trimming cost V 0 bases and J 0 bases; bases outside gene matches: 2. The germline V gene has CDR1 SGHNT and CDR2 YYREEE (reference sequence). This CDR3 comprises 16 residues.

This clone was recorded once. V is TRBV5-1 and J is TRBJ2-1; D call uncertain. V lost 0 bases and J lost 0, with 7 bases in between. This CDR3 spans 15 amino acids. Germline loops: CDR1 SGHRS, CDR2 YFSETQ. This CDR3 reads CASSLVGSSYNEQFF. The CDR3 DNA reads TGCGCCAGCAGCTTGGTAGGAAGCTCCTACAATGAGCAGTTCTTC.

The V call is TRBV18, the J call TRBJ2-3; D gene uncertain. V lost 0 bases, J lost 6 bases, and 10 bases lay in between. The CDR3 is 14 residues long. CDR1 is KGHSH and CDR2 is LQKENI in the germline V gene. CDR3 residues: CASSPPSTLDTQYF. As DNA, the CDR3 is TGTGCCAGCTCACCACCGAGCACTCTTGATACGCAGTATTTT.